This T cell receptor (beta chain) derives from a study of control samples from healthy donors and cancer patients (dated by TCRdb to between 2020 and 2021). Concerning this clone itself: The target of this receptor is not known. No quality values exist for individual bases; no much larger clone is one base distant.

The library relied on the immunoSEQ multiplex PCR assay. TCRdb obtained this table from immuneACCESS and retained in-frame rearrangements with V and J assigned. These tables miss some clones; where compared with another copy, unresolved V genes account for less than half of the shortfall, and the remainder is unexplained. Within this sample are roughly 51,000 clones, with about nine tenths of them counted one time only. 1.6% of the sample goes to the ten largest clones. Sequencing was done on a sample of PBMCs. The clonotype originates from a man in his forties with colorectal cancer.

The DNA reads TGTGCCAGCAGTTTCCCCCCCCTCCATGAGCAGTTCTTC. This yields the protein CASSFPPLHEQFF. The chain couples TRBV12-3 or TRBV12-4 to TRBJ2-1; the D gene cannot be named for sure. The V end loses 3 bases and the J end loses 8 bases, and a stretch of 11 bases separates them. The CDR3 sequence holds 13 residues, the cysteine and phenylalanine included. The CDR3 DNA has 39 bases and is translated from base 1.